The rows below give T cell receptor beta chains drawn from one sample of a study of T cells in localized non-small cell lung cancer. TCRdb's copy holds only in-frame clones and misses some; the assay was immunoSEQ multiplex PCR. The sample lists 9,600 or so clones, 90% occurring once. The input for sequencing was peripheral blood, taken before any cancer treatment. These receptor sequences come from a male donor aged 60 or older with stage III squamous cell lung carcinoma. CDR3s include the opening cysteine and the closing phenylalanine or tryptophan. D genes are given only for firm matches. Rows may omit the clone size; those that give it use once, few, many or a size class.

d_gene	abundance	v_gene	j_gene	CDR3aa	CDR3nt
TRBD1	once	TRBV28	TRBJ1-6	CASSGTEKALNSPLHF	TGTGCCAGCTCCGGGACAGAGAAGGCCCTGAATTCACCCCTCCACTTT
TRBD1	once	TRBV6-6	TRBJ1-2	CASSDGQGANYGYTF	TGTGCCAGCAGTGACGGACAGGGGGCCAACTATGGCTACACCTTC
-	-	TRBV6-5	TRBJ2-1	CASSYCRSDCEQFF	TGTGCCAGCAGTTACTGTCGCAGTGATTGTGAGCAGTTCTTC
TRBD1	-	TRBV5-4	TRBJ2-5	CASSQQGQETQYF	TGTGCCAGCAGCCAACAGGGGCAAGAGACCCAGTACTTC
-	-	TRBV7-6	TRBJ2-3	CASSLEAPPSTDTQYF	TGTGCCAGCAGCTTAGAGGCCCCGCCTAGCACAGATACGCAGTATTTT
TRBD1	-	TRBV7-2	TRBJ1-5	CASTRGGSLGNQPQHF	TGTGCCAGCACCAGGGGGGGCAGTTTGGGCAATCAGCCCCAGCATTTT
-	-	TRBV25-1	TRBJ1-4	CASSELGGDEKLFF	TGTGCCAGCAGTGAATTGGGGGGGGATGAAAAACTGTTTTTT
-	-	TRBV6-5	TRBJ1-1	CASSYSGALSAFF	TGTGCCAGCAGTTACTCTGGAGCCTTGAGCGCTTTCTTT
-	-	TRBV6-1	TRBJ2-7	CASSDRAGYEQYF	TGTGCCAGCAGTGACAGGGCCGGCTACGAGCAGTACTTC
-	once	TRBV5-4	TRBJ2-3	CASSLKLSGGTDTQYF	TGTGCCAGCAGCTTGAAATTGTCGGGGGGCACAGATACGCAGTATTTT
TRBD1	-	TRBV6-5	TRBJ1-5	CASSYGTGGNQPQHF	TGTGCCAGCAGTTACGGGACAGGGGGCAATCAGCCCCAGCATTTT
TRBD1	once	TRBV7-9	TRBJ1-2	CASSMDRNTNYGYTF	TGTGCCAGCAGCATGGACAGGAACACAAACTATGGCTACACCTTC
TRBD2	-	TRBV5-1	TRBJ2-7	CASRSTSVSSYEQYF	TGCGCCAGCAGGTCAACTAGCGTTTCCTCCTACGAGCAGTACTTC
TRBD2	-	TRBV7-8	TRBJ2-3	CASSLGLAGGPDTQYF	TGTGCCAGCAGCCTGGGACTAGCGGGGGGGCCAGATACGCAGTATTTT
-	-	TRBV28	TRBJ1-1	CASSSTPNTEAFF	TGTGCCAGCAGTTCTACTCCGAACACTGAAGCTTTCTTT
TRBD1	few	TRBV18	TRBJ1-5	CASIGTGKYSNQPQHF	TGTGCCAGTATTGGGACAGGAAAGTATAGCAATCAGCCCCAGCATTTT
-	-	TRBV7-3	TRBJ2-1	CASSPLAPSGNEQFF	TGTGCCAGCAGCCCACTAGCTCCCTCGGGTAATGAGCAGTTCTTC
-	-	TRBV19	TRBJ2-1	CASWRQGNEQFF	TGTGCCAGTTGGAGGCAAGGCAATGAGCAGTTCTTC
-	-	TRBV23-1	TRBJ2-7	CASSHYEQYF	TGCGCCAGCAGTCACTACGAGCAGTACTTC
-	-	TRBV5-1	TRBJ2-4	CASSLGSLSNNMLAKNIQYF	TGCGCCAGCAGCTTAGGTTCGCTCTCTAATAACATGTTAGCCAAAAACATTCAGTACTTC
-	-	TRBV5-1	TRBJ2-3	CASNRAGSTDTQYF	TGCGCCAGCAACCGAGCAGGTAGCACAGATACGCAGTATTTT
-	-	TRBV4-2	TRBJ1-5	CASSPRGADGQPQHF	TGTGCCAGCAGCCCTAGGGGGGCGGACGGTCAGCCCCAGCATTTT
TRBD1	few	TRBV6-1	TRBJ2-2	CASSTYRGRTGELFF	TGTGCCAGCAGTACTTACAGGGGGCGAACCGGGGAGCTGTTTTTT
TRBD1	-	TRBV5-4	TRBJ2-7	CASSVNRGLLDEQYF	TGTGCCAGCAGCGTTAACAGGGGCCTGTTGGACGAGCAGTACTTC
TRBD1	-	TRBV19	TRBJ1-5	CASSRDRGRSGQPQHF	TGTGCCAGTAGTCGGGACAGGGGGCGTTCGGGTCAGCCCCAGCATTTT
-	-	TRBV6-1	TRBJ1-2	CASSPRDYGYTF	TGTGCCAGCAGTCCCAGGGACTATGGCTACACCTTC
-	few	TRBV7-9	TRBJ1-2	CASSLDNGYTF	TGTGCCAGCAGCTTAGATAATGGCTACACCTTC
TRBD1	-	TRBV25-1	TRBJ2-5	CASSGFPGTDQETQYF	TGTGCCAGCAGTGGCTTTCCTGGGACAGACCAAGAGACCCAGTACTTC
-	-	TRBV11-1	TRBJ2-5	CASSLTSETQYF	TGTGCCAGCAGCCTCACGTCGGAGACCCAGTACTTC
-	-	TRBV19	TRBJ2-2	CASSIGGQGTGELFF	TGTGCCAGTAGTATCGGGGGGCAGGGCACCGGGGAGCTGTTTTTT
TRBD1	-	TRBV5-5	TRBJ2-1	CASSWTGTYNEQFF	TGTGCCAGCAGCTGGACAGGGACCTACAATGAGCAGTTCTTC
-	-	TRBV6-5	TRBJ2-5	CASQRAGEETQYF	TGTGCCAGCCAACGGGCGGGCGAAGAGACCCAGTACTTC
TRBD1	-	TRBV9	TRBJ2-5	CASSKGQGAQETQYF	TGTGCCAGCAGCAAGGGACAGGGGGCACAAGAGACCCAGTACTTC
-	-	TRBV7-2	TRBJ2-3	CASSFGYTQYF	TGTGCCAGCAGCTTTGGGTATACGCAGTATTTT
-	-	TRBV20-1	TRBJ2-5	CSATSLETQYF	TGCAGTGCGACAAGCCTGGAGACCCAGTACTTC